The table lists the clone carrying this TCR beta chain with a few counts. Its antigen remains unknown. The source of the sample is a study of T cells in localized non-small cell lung cancer. Findings and limits, study-wide: Maximal T cell clonality occurred in uninvolved adjacent lung, with tumor ranking below it. Appearing in adjacent lung were a median roughly 60 of the top 100 tumor clones. With higher T cell density in blood came longer overall survival.

TCRdb's copy holds only in-frame clones and misses some; the assay was immunoSEQ multiplex PCR. The sample consists of more than 1,000 clones, 22% of them appearing once. CDR3 size: 14 residues. CDR1 and CDR2 (germline): LNHDA, SQIVND (reference sequence). V was clipped by 1 base and J by 4 bases, with 8 bases between them. Sequencing used normal lung tissue next to the tumor, obtained before any cancer treatment. The source of this sequence is a woman aged 35-75 years with stage III lung adenocarcinoma. This chain connects TRBV19 to TRBJ1-5; D gene unclear. As DNA, the CDR3 is TGTGCCAGTAGTATAGTCCCTCATAATCAGCCCCAGCATTTT. Translation gives CASSIVPHNQPQHF.